A single sample is the source of the 19 T cell receptor beta chains below, sequenced in a study of radiotherapy plus CTLA-4 blockade in lung cancer. Libraries were prepared by immunoSEQ multiplex PCR; TCRdb keeps only in-frame clonotypes and omits some of them. The repertoire holds roughly 53,000 clones, roughly four fifths seen once, with 4% to 5.5% in the top ten. Material: peripheral blood, obtained from a patient treated with radiotherapy plus ipilimumab. These receptors all come from a human donor with non-small cell lung cancer whose response to radiotherapy plus ipilimumab could not be evaluated.

This clone occurred once. V usage is TRBV29-1 and J usage is TRBJ1-1; tentatively, D is TRBD1 (5 bases). There are 11 residues in the CDR3. Germline CDR1 reads SQVTM; CDR2 reads ANQGSEA. Trimming pared 4 bases from V and 4 bases from J, leaving 7 bases between. CDR3 residues: CSVVGATEAFF. CDR3 sequence (DNA): TGCAGCGTTGTAGGGGCCACTGAAGCTTTCTTT.

For this clone: Other DNA sequences in this sample translate to the same CDR3. The chain links TRBV7-2 to TRBJ1-1; D perhaps matches TRBD1 (6 bases). Germline V gives CDR1 SGHTA, CDR2 FQGNSA. V was shortened by 5 bases and J by 0 bases, with 10 bases between the two germline ends. The CDR3 spans 14 residues. As DNA, the CDR3 is TGTGCCAGCAGCCGGACAGAGATGAACACTGAAGCTTTCTTT. As protein: CASSRTEMNTEAFF.

The V gene is TRBV2, the J gene TRBJ2-5; 10 bases match TRBD2. The CDR3 sequence is 12 residues long. Germline V lookup: CDR1 SNHLY, CDR2 FYNNEI. The V gene end was trimmed by 7 bases and the J gene end by 5 bases; junction bases not matched to a gene: 1. In DNA, the CDR3 is TGTGCCAGCAAACTAGCGGGGGAGACCCAGTACTTC. This sequence encodes CASKLAGETQYF.

This clone has a handful of counts. The V and J genes are TRBV7-9 and TRBJ2-1; possible D gene TRBD2, 6 bases. V was pared by 3 bases and J by 7 bases, with 13 bases between. In germline, CDR1 is SEHNR, CDR2 FQNEAQ (reference sequence). This CDR3 is 14 amino acids long. Written as DNA, the CDR3 is TGTGCCAGCAGCTTGGTCGGGAGCTGGAATGAGCAGTTCTTC. This encodes CASSLVGSWNEQFF. Drawing the rest from reference TRBV7-9 and TRBJ2-1, the complete variable domain is DTGVSQNPRHKITKRGQNVTFRCDPISEHNRLYWYRQTLGQGPEFLTYFQNEAQLEKSRLLSDRFSAERPKGSFSTLEIQRTEQGDSAMYLCASSLVGSWNEQFFGPGTRLTVL.

This sequence joins TRBV2 and TRBJ2-1, with 9 bases that match TRBD1. This CDR3 comprises 14 residues. Germline CDR1 SNHLY, CDR2 FYNNEI. J gave up 6 bases and V 3 bases, and 3 bases lay outside the gene matches. CDR3: CASSEMGQGNEQFF. The CDR3 DNA reads as TGTGCCAGCAGTGAGATGGGACAGGGCAATGAGCAGTTCTTC.

The rearrangement links TRBV27 to TRBJ2-1, with 8 positions matching TRBD1. This CDR3 region has 14 residues. Germline V gene lookup returns CDR1 MNHEY and CDR2 SMNVEV (reference sequence). V dropped 11 bases and J dropped 1; count of bases not matched to a gene: 7. The CDR3 here is CAERRDRSYNEQFF. CDR3 in DNA: TGTGCCGAGCGGAGGGACAGGTCCTACAATGAGCAGTTCTTC.

This rearrangement joins TRBV7-2 to TRBJ1-2; D perhaps matches TRBD1 (5 bases). Trimming pared 3 bases from V and 2 bases from J, leaving 13 bases between. This CDR3 contains 15 residues. Germline CDR1 and CDR2: SGHTA and FQGNSA. The CDR3 bases are TGTGCCAGCAGCTTTCGACAGAAAGAAAACTATGGCTACACCTTC. As protein: CASSFRQKENYGYTF.

J is TRBJ2-2 and V is TRBV7-3; 9 nucleotides agree with TRBD1. The CDR3 runs 14 residues. CDR1 and CDR2 from the germline V gene are SGHTA and FQGTGA. Trimming took 5 bases from V and 5 from J; bases not matched to a gene: 3. CDR3 region: CASSTGTGTGELFF. CDR3 in DNA: TGTGCCAGCAGCACCGGGACAGGGACCGGGGAGCTGTTTTTT.

The rearrangement joins TRBV9 to TRBJ1-5; 7 positions match TRBD1. CDR3 length: 14 residues. CDR1 is SGDLS, CDR2 YYNGEE, per germline. V was clipped by 2 bases and J by 3 bases; unmatched bases: 2. The CDR3 sequence: CASSVGQVNQPQHF. CDR3 nucleotide sequence: TGTGCCAGCAGCGTTGGACAGGTCAATCAGCCCCAGCATTTT.

The rearrangement uses TRBV30 and TRBJ2-7; 8 bases line up with TRBD1. Germline V gene lookup returns CDR1 GTSNPN and CDR2 SVGIG (reference sequence). This CDR3 contains 14 residues. Germline trimming cut 1 base from V and 2 bases from J; bases unmatched to any gene: 4. The CDR3 region has the DNA TGTGCCTGGAGTGAGAGCAGGGGGCCCTACGAGCAGTACTTC. Its protein product is CAWSESRGPYEQYF.

This clone was observed a single time. CDR3 loop: CASSQIAGGPYNEQFF. For the CDR3, the DNA is TGCGCCAGCAGCCAGATTGCGGGGGGCCCCTACAATGAGCAGTTCTTC. The chain is built from TRBV4-3 and TRBJ2-1; 8 positions agree with TRBD2. The CDR3 loop spans 16 amino acids. Unmatched junction bases numbered 6, after V lost 3 bases and J lost 2 bases. Per germline, CDR1 LGHNA and CDR2 YSLEER.

This clone appeared a few times. The J gene is TRBJ1-6, the V gene TRBV10-3; TRBD1 might be the D (6 bases). Germline V CDR1 and CDR2: ENHRY, SYGVKD. V was trimmed by 2 bases and J by 0 bases, leaving 11 bases between them. This CDR3 has 17 residues. This chain's CDR3 is CAISEGTTRSYNSPLHF. In DNA, the CDR3 is TGTGCCATCAGTGAGGGGACAACTCGCTCCTATAATTCACCCCTCCACTTT.

This clone was seen a few times. This rearrangement joins TRBV5-6 to TRBJ2-2; the D gene is possibly TRBD2 (6 bases). The CDR3 has 18 amino acids. The germline CDR1 and CDR2 sequences are SGHDT and YYEEEE. V was clipped by 4 bases and J by 3 bases, with 22 bases between them. The CDR3 loop is CASSLTNRFRGYTGELFF. In DNA form, the CDR3 reads TGTGCCAGCAGCCTAACTAACAGGTTTCGGGGGTACACCGGGGAGCTGTTTTTT.

V and J are TRBV28 and TRBJ2-3; D is ambiguous. V was trimmed by 5 bases and J by 2 bases, leaving 5 bases between them. CDR3 length equals 12 residues. Germline CDR1 is MDHEN and CDR2 is SYDVKM. CDR3 bases: TGTGCCAGCAGTCCTTACACAGATACGCAGTATTTT. It codes for CASSPYTDTQYF.

The chain recombines TRBV7-3 with TRBJ2-3; TRBD1 matches 8 bases. J gave up 2 bases and V 5 bases, and 12 bases lay outside the gene matches. The CDR3 is 17 amino acids. Germline CDR1 is SGHTA and CDR2 is FQGTGA. The CDR3 DNA reads as TGTGCCAGCAGCAAATCACCGACAGGGGAAATCACAGATACGCAGTATTTT. Protein sequence: CASSKSPTGEITDTQYF.

The V call is TRBV2, the J call TRBJ1-3; D is possibly TRBD1 (6 bases). CDR1 SNHLY and CDR2 FYNNEI come from the germline V gene. The CDR3 loop spans 14 amino acids. V was pared by 9 bases and J by 3 bases, with 15 bases between. The CDR3 spells CASTRRGGGNTIYF. The CDR3, as DNA: TGTGCCAGTACCCGGAGAGGGGGTGGAAACACCATATATTTT.

J is TRBJ2-2 and V is TRBV10-3; 7 nucleotides line up with TRBD2. Trimming took 0 bases from V and 4 from J; bases not matched to a gene: 5. The germline CDR1 and CDR2 sequences are ENHRY and SYGVKD. The CDR3 runs to 16 residues. CDR3 nucleotides: TGTGCCATCAGTGAGTCGGGCAGGGAGGGCACCGGGGAGCTGTTTTTT. Translating gives CAISESGREGTGELFF.

The chain carries TRBV5-4 and TRBJ2-2; 10 nucleotides align to TRBD2. Germline assignment: CDR1 SGHNT and CDR2 YYREEE (reference sequence). The CDR3 is 16 amino acids. V shed 3 bases and J 0 bases; nucleotides not matched to a gene: 2. CDR3 nucleotides: TGTGCCAGCAGCTCCGGGACTAGCGCGAACACCGGGGAGCTGTTTTTT. This gives the protein CASSSGTSANTGELFF. Together with reference TRBV5-4 and TRBJ2-2, the CDR3 gives the full variable domain: ETGVTQSPTHLIKTRGQQVTLRCSSQSGHNTVSWYQQALGQGPQFIFQYYREEENGRGNFPPRFSGLQFPNYSSELNVNALELDDSALYLCASSSGTSANTGELFFGEGSRLTVL.

The V and J genes are TRBV6-5 and TRBJ2-1; TRBD1 matches 7 bases. Trimming at V came to 2 bases and at J to 6 bases, leaving 4 bases not matched to a gene. Germline CDR1 reads MNHEY; CDR2 reads SVGAGI. The CDR3 totals 14 residues. CDR3 protein: CASSYKTGVNEQFF. CDR3 DNA: TGTGCCAGCAGTTACAAAACAGGGGTCAATGAGCAGTTCTTC.